The rows below give T cell receptor beta chains drawn from one sample of a study of regulatory T cells in long-lasting Graves disease. Via MiXCR, TCRdb re-called the multiplex PCR reads, giving one row per CDR3 protein. Here the sample spans under 300,000 distinct CDR3 sequences, 20% being singletons. Specimen: peripheral blood mononuclear cells (PBMCs), collected at new diagnosis, from a patient treated with antithyroid drugs. The source is a female donor with Graves disease. The CDR3 runs from the conserved cysteine through the conserved F or W. Each record gives: V gene, clone size, J gene, D gene, CDR3 protein, CDR3 DNA. D genes are given only for firm matches. Clone size is shown for a subset of rows, as once, few, many or a class of expanded clone.

v_call: TRBV7-9
clone_size: few
j_call: TRBJ1-6
d_call: TRBD1
cdr3_aa: CATGQVNSPLHF
cdr3_nt: TGTGCCACCGGACAGGTTAATTCACCCCTCCACTTT

v_call: TRBV11-3
clone_size: many
j_call: TRBJ1-2
d_call: TRBD1
cdr3_aa: CASSLTGGADGYTF
cdr3_nt: TGTGCCAGCAGCCTTACAGGGGGCGCGGATGGCTACACCTTC

v_call: TRBV5-1
clone_size: many
j_call: TRBJ2-3
d_call: TRBD2
cdr3_aa: CASSGGTGIRGLAGETDTQYF
cdr3_nt: TGCGCCAGCAGCGGCGGGACAGGGATCAGAGGACTAGCGGGAGAGACAGATACGCAGTATTTT

v_call: TRBV9
clone_size: many
j_call: TRBJ2-2
d_call: .
cdr3_aa: CASSVLPIQGPGELFF
cdr3_nt: TGTGCCAGCAGCGTTTTACCGATACAGGGTCCCGGGGAGCTGTTTTTT

v_call: TRBV9
clone_size: many
j_call: TRBJ1-1
d_call: .
cdr3_aa: CASSPLSGSENTEAFF
cdr3_nt: TGTGCCAGCAGCCCCCTCTCTGGTAGTGAGAACACTGAAGCTTTCTTT

v_call: TRBV6-2/TRBV6-3
clone_size: few
j_call: TRBJ2-3
d_call: .
cdr3_aa: CASSYSGPTDTQYF
cdr3_nt: TGTGCCAGCAGTTACTCGGGGCCCACAGATACGCAGTATTTT

v_call: TRBV7-2
clone_size: many
j_call: TRBJ2-3
d_call: TRBD2
cdr3_aa: CASTSPGLAGGGAQYF
cdr3_nt: TGTGCCAGCACCTCCCCCGGCCTAGCGGGGGGGGGGGCGCAGTATTTT

v_call: TRBV10-3
clone_size: many
j_call: TRBJ2-1
d_call: .
cdr3_aa: CAISGQDRFF
cdr3_nt: TGTGCCATCAGTGGACAGGATCGGTTCTTC

v_call: TRBV29-1
clone_size: many
j_call: TRBJ2-7
d_call: .
cdr3_aa: CSVEVPGRAGPYEQYF
cdr3_nt: TGCAGCGTTGAAGTCCCAGGCCGGGCAGGACCCTACGAGCAGTACTTC

v_call: TRBV3-1
clone_size: many
j_call: TRBJ2-7
d_call: .
cdr3_aa: CASSQAWSSYEQYF
cdr3_nt: TGTGCCAGCAGCCAAGCCTGGAGCTCCTACGAGCAGTACTTC

v_call: TRBV19
clone_size: many
j_call: TRBJ2-5
d_call: .
cdr3_aa: CASSSFRDSQETQYF
cdr3_nt: TGTGCCAGTAGTTCGTTCCGGGACTCCCAAGAGACCCAGTACTTC

v_call: TRBV28
clone_size: many
j_call: TRBJ2-7
d_call: TRBD1
cdr3_aa: CASSNSAATGTYEQYF
cdr3_nt: TGTGCCAGCAGTAATTCCGCCGCGACAGGGACCTACGAGCAGTACTTC

v_call: TRBV7-2
clone_size: .
j_call: TRBJ2-7
d_call: TRBD1
cdr3_aa: CASSPGQGIAYEQYF
cdr3_nt: TGTGCCAGCAGCCCGGGACAGGGGATAGCCTACGAGCAGTACTTC

v_call: TRBV20-1
clone_size: many
j_call: TRBJ2-3
d_call: TRBD2
cdr3_aa: CSASGTSGTTDTQYF
cdr3_nt: TGCAGTGCTAGTGGGACTAGCGGCACCACAGATACGCAGTATTTT

v_call: TRBV14
clone_size: many
j_call: TRBJ2-3
d_call: .
cdr3_aa: CASSQLRADTQYF
cdr3_nt: TGTGCCAGCAGCCAGTTGCGAGCGGATACGCAGTATTTT

v_call: TRBV12-3/TRBV12-4
clone_size: many
j_call: TRBJ1-1
d_call: TRBD1
cdr3_aa: CASSSRTGGGVAAFF
cdr3_nt: TGTGCCAGCAGTTCCCGGACAGGAGGAGGTGTAGCAGCTTTCTTT

v_call: TRBV5-5
clone_size: many
j_call: TRBJ2-5
d_call: TRBD1
cdr3_aa: CASSPGDRGSETQYF
cdr3_nt: TGTGCCAGCAGCCCCGGGGACAGGGGGTCTGAGACCCAGTACTTC

v_call: TRBV29-1
clone_size: many
j_call: TRBJ2-5
d_call: .
cdr3_aa: CSVARPSTRETQYF
cdr3_nt: TGCAGCGTTGCGCGCCCTTCTACGCGAGAGACCCAGTACTTC

v_call: TRBV13
clone_size: many
j_call: TRBJ2-7
d_call: .
cdr3_aa: CASSRPAYEQYF
cdr3_nt: TGTGCCAGCAGCCGGCCAGCCTACGAGCAGTACTTC

v_call: TRBV29-1
clone_size: .
j_call: TRBJ2-1
d_call: TRBD2
cdr3_aa: CSVGTSGRALEQFF
cdr3_nt: TGCAGCGTTGGGACTAGCGGGAGGGCCCTTGAGCAGTTCTTC

v_call: TRBV10-3
clone_size: many
j_call: TRBJ2-5
d_call: TRBD2
cdr3_aa: CAISEEAGGETQYF
cdr3_nt: TGTGCCATCAGTGAGGAAGCGGGGGGAGAGACCCAGTACTTC

v_call: TRBV20-1
clone_size: many
j_call: TRBJ2-7
d_call: TRBD1
cdr3_aa: CSATTGGAYEQYF
cdr3_nt: TGCAGTGCTACGACAGGGGGCGCGTACGAGCAGTACTTC

v_call: TRBV2
clone_size: .
j_call: TRBJ2-1
d_call: TRBD1
cdr3_aa: CASRGPGTGVINEQFF
cdr3_nt: TGTGCCAGCAGGGGTCCCGGGACAGGCGTGATCAATGAGCAGTTCTTC

v_call: TRBV2
clone_size: many
j_call: TRBJ1-1
d_call: .
cdr3_aa: CATGGESEAFF
cdr3_nt: TGTGCCACCGGGGGAGAATCTGAAGCTTTCTTT

v_call: TRBV7-9
clone_size: many
j_call: TRBJ2-5
d_call: .
cdr3_aa: CASSPGHQETQYF
cdr3_nt: TGTGCCAGCAGCCCTGGACACCAAGAGACCCAGTACTTC

v_call: TRBV7-2
clone_size: .
j_call: TRBJ1-5
d_call: .
cdr3_aa: CASSFLGASNQPQHF
cdr3_nt: TGTGCCAGCAGCTTCCTGGGGGCGAGCAATCAGCCCCAGCATTTT

v_call: TRBV6-5
clone_size: many
j_call: TRBJ1-5
d_call: TRBD1
cdr3_aa: CASSYTGGNQPQHF
cdr3_nt: TGTGCCAGCAGTTACACAGGGGGGAATCAGCCCCAGCATTTT

v_call: TRBV28
clone_size: many
j_call: TRBJ1-2
d_call: .
cdr3_aa: CASTSRSDLNYGYTF
cdr3_nt: TGTGCCAGCACCTCTCGCAGCGATCTAAACTATGGCTACACCTTC